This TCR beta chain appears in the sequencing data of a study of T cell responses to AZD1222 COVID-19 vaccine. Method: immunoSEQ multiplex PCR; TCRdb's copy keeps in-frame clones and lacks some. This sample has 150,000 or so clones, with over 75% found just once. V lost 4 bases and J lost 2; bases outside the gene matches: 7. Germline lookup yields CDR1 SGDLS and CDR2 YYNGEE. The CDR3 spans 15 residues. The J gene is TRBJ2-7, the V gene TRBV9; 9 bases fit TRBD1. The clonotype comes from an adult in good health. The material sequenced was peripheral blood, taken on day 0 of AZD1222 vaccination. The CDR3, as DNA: TGTGCCAGCAGCCCAAGGGACAGGGCTACCTACGAGCAGTACTTC. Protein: CASSPRDRATYEQYF. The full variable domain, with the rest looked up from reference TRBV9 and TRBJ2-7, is DSGVTQTPKHLITATGQRVTLRCSPRSGDLSVYWYQQSLDQGLQFLIQYYNGEERAKGNILERFSAQQFPDLHSELNLSSLELGDSALYFCASSPRDRATYEQYFGPGTRLTVT.